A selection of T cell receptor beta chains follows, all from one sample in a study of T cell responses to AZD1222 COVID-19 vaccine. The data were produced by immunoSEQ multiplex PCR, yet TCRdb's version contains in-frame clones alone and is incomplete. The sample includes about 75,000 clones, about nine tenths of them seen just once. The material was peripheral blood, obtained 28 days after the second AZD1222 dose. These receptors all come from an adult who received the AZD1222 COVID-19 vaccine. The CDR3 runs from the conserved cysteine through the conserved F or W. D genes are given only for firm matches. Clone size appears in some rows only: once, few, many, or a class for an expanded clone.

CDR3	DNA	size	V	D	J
CASGRGEGGTEAFF	TGTGCCAGCGGGAGGGGAGAGGGGGGAACTGAAGCTTTCTTT	NA	TRBV6-5	NA	TRBJ1-1
CASSLDGLTVNEQFF	TGCGCCAGCAGCTTAGACGGACTTACGGTAAATGAGCAGTTCTTC	NA	TRBV5-1	NA	TRBJ2-1
CASRLLMPGPLTEAFF	TGTGCAAGTCGCTTACTTATGCCAGGTCCTCTAACTGAAGCTTTCTTT	few	TRBV12-2	NA	TRBJ1-1
CSVAWYTEAFF	TGCAGCGTTGCTTGGTACACTGAAGCTTTCTTT	NA	TRBV29-1	NA	TRBJ1-1
CASSMGTQVVGRTDTQYF	TGTGCCAGTAGTATGGGGACTCAGGTGGTTGGGCGGACAGATACGCAGTATTTT	NA	TRBV19	NA	TRBJ2-3
CASSLVRGESTNEKLFF	TGCGCCAGCAGCTTGGTCAGGGGAGAGAGTACTAATGAAAAACTGTTTTTT	NA	TRBV5-1	NA	TRBJ1-4
CATSTGTRSQFF	TGTGCCACCAGCACCGGGACAAGGAGTCAGTTCTTC	few	TRBV15	NA	TRBJ2-1
CAWTPLPAGGRIGELFF	TGTGCCTGGACCCCCCTACCCGCGGGGGGTAGAATAGGGGAGCTGTTTTTT	few	TRBV30	TRBD2	TRBJ2-2
CATSFLKKEWWRPQHF	TGTGCCACCAGTTTCCTAAAGAAGGAATGGTGGCGGCCCCAGCATTTT	NA	TRBV24-1	NA	TRBJ1-5
CASSYRAEGGGTQYF	TGCGCCAGCAGCTATCGAGCGGAGGGCGGGGGGACCCAGTACTTC	NA	TRBV5-1	TRBD2	TRBJ2-5
CAWSEQAFF	TGTGCCTGGAGTGAACAAGCTTTCTTT	NA	TRBV30	NA	TRBJ1-1
CASSIVGRGPNTEAFF	TGTGCCAGTAGTATAGTTGGCAGGGGCCCGAACACTGAAGCTTTCTTT	once	TRBV19	NA	TRBJ1-1
CAIKGGNTEAFF	TGTGCCATCAAGGGGGGGAACACTGAAGCTTTCTTT	NA	TRBV10-3	NA	TRBJ1-1
CASRPDRGGVYEQYF	TGTGCCAGCAGGCCCGACAGGGGGGGGGTCTACGAGCAGTACTTC	NA	TRBV6-6	TRBD1	TRBJ2-7
CASSHQSGVPYEQYF	TGTGCCAGCAGTCACCAGAGTGGGGTTCCCTACGAGCAGTACTTC	NA	TRBV6-2/TRBV6-3	NA	TRBJ2-7
CASSFWGAEQYF	TGTGCCAGCAGCTTTTGGGGGGCCGAGCAGTACTTC	NA	TRBV5-6	NA	TRBJ2-7